The 20 T cell receptor beta chains below were found in one sample sequenced in a study of blood T cell repertoires in COVID-19. Libraries were prepared by immunoSEQ multiplex PCR; TCRdb keeps only in-frame clonotypes and omits some of them. The profile covers some 250,000 clones, with approximately 86% appearing a single time and around 7.3% taken by the ten largest. Specimen: peripheral blood. These receptor sequences come from a woman in her 70s with active or convalescent COVID-19.

The chain uses TRBV13 and TRBJ1-6, with 8 bases matching TRBD1. The V segment lost 4 bases and the J segment 9 bases; nucleotides outside the gene matches: 8. Per germline, CDR1 PRHDT and CDR2 FYEKMQ (reference sequence). The CDR3 totals 15 residues. The CDR3 nucleotides read TGTGCCAGCAGCTCAGCGACAGGGGTCTTTTCACCCCTCCACTTT. It translates to CASSSATGVFSPLHF.

The gene calls are TRBV4-3 and TRBJ2-7; 8 nucleotides align to TRBD1. V was pared by 4 bases and J by 2 bases, with 4 bases of the junction left unmatched. Germline-derived CDR1 and CDR2 are LGHNA and YSLEER. The CDR3 is 14 residues long. In DNA form, the CDR3 reads TGCGCCAGCAGCCCCGGGACAGGCACCTACGAGCAGTACTTC. This sequence encodes CASSPGTGTYEQYF.

The chain links TRBV6-4 to TRBJ2-2; D may be TRBD2 (5 bases). V was cut by 4 bases and J by 1 base, with 10 bases left in between. CDR3 length: 15 residues. Germline-derived CDR1 and CDR2 are MRHNA and SNTAGT. This chain's CDR3 is CASSAQRGNTGELFF. The CDR3 DNA reads as TGTGCCAGCAGTGCGCAACGGGGGAACACCGGGGAGCTGTTTTTT.

The genes are TRBV5-1 and TRBJ1-2; D might be TRBD1 (5 bases). The CDR3 spans 13 residues. V was clipped by 4 bases and J by 2 bases, with 9 bases between them. CDR1 and CDR2 (germline): SGHRS, YFSETQ. CDR3 nucleotides: TGCGCCAGCAGCGCCGACAGAAACTATGGCTACACCTTC. This codes for CASSADRNYGYTF.

This chain links TRBV3-1 (or the pseudogene TRBV3-2) with TRBJ2-1, with 11 bases matching TRBD2. After removal of 5 bases from V and 6 bases from J, the junction contained 6 bases not matched to a gene. Per the germline V gene, CDR1 is LGHDT and CDR2 is YNNKEL (reference sequence). The length of the CDR3 is 15 residues. The CDR3 nucleotides are TGTGCCAGCAGCTTTAGCGGGGGGGCCCCCAATGAGCAGTTCTTC. Translated: CASSFSGGAPNEQFF.

The rearrangement joins TRBV9 to TRBJ1-6; no clear D gene. Trimming took off 3 bases at V and 3 bases at J, with 10 bases between the two ends. The CDR3 consists of 15 residues. Per germline, CDR1 SGDLS and CDR2 YYNGEE. The CDR3 nucleotides are TGTGCCAGCAGCGCCTCGGGAGGCTATAATTCACCCCTCCACTTT. It is translated as CASSASGGYNSPLHF.

The V gene is TRBV6-2 or TRBV6-3, the J gene TRBJ2-2, with 7 positions matching TRBD1. This CDR3 has 14 residues. Germline loops: CDR1 MNHEY, CDR2 SVGEGT. The trim removed 6 bases at V and 5 bases at J, leaving 6 bases unmatched. The CDR3 DNA reads TGTGCCAGCAGCAGGACAGGTGGGACCGGGGAGCTGTTTTTT. It translates to CASSRTGGTGELFF.

This clone was recorded once. Here the CDR3 reads CASSFDPRLELFF. CDR3 nucleotide sequence: TGTGCCAGCAGTTTTGACCCCCGACTTGAACTGTTTTTT. V gene TRBV12-3 or TRBV12-4 combines with J gene TRBJ1-4; D call uncertain. V gave up 3 bases and J gave up 12 bases, with 14 bases separating them. This CDR3 has 13 amino acids.

The rearrangement links TRBV6-5 to TRBJ1-1; D might be TRBD1 (5 bases). With 6 bases removed from V and 4 bases from J, the gap between germline ends came to 18 bases. The germline V gene has CDR1 MNHEY and CDR2 SVGAGI. This CDR3 is 15 amino acids long. The CDR3 DNA sequence: TGTGCCAGCAGCAAGTCAGGGTTGTTAGGCACTGAAGCTTTCTTT. Protein sequence: CASSKSGLLGTEAFF.

The J gene is TRBJ2-1, the V gene TRBV3-1 (or the pseudogene TRBV3-2); 12 bases are shared with TRBD2. CDR1 is LGHDT, CDR2 YNNKEL, per germline (reference sequence). This CDR3 region has 17 residues. The trim removed 1 base at V and 5 bases at J, leaving 6 bases unmatched. The CDR3 region is CASSQGRTSGVDNEQFF. CDR3 sequence (DNA): TGTGCCAGCAGCCAAGGGCGGACTAGCGGGGTGGACAATGAGCAGTTCTTC.

The chain has TRBV7-9 and TRBJ2-3; D is possibly TRBD1 (6 bases). This CDR3 region has 13 residues. V was shortened by 5 bases and J by 3 bases, with 9 bases between the two germline ends. Germline CDR1 SEHNR, CDR2 FQNEAQ (reference sequence). DNA of the CDR3: TGTGCCAGCAGCAATAGGGGGACAGATACGCAGTATTTT. Its translation: CASSNRGTDTQYF.

The rearrangement uses TRBV9 and TRBJ1-3; the D is unclear. CDR1 and CDR2 from the germline V gene are SGDLS and YYNGEE. This CDR3 contains 14 residues. Trimming cost V 8 bases and J 0 bases, with 12 bases left between them. CDR3 sequence: CASAPGPSGNTIYF. Here the CDR3 DNA reads TGTGCCAGTGCCCCGGGTCCCTCTGGAAACACCATATATTTT.

The chain recombines TRBV5-1 with TRBJ1-4; 8 bases fit TRBD1. CDR1 is SGHRS, CDR2 YFSETQ, per germline. V was clipped by 3 bases and J by 0 bases; unmatched bases: 4. The CDR3 totals 16 residues. The DNA of the CDR3 is TGCGCCAGCAGCTGGGGGGACAGGACAACTAATGAAAAACTGTTTTTT. Translated, it gives CASSWGDRTTNEKLFF.

The V and J genes are TRBV29-1 and TRBJ1-2; D unclear. Germline CDR1 and CDR2: SQVTM and ANQGSEA. V dropped 3 bases and J dropped 1 base, with 6 bases sitting between them. CDR3 length: 12 amino acids. This CDR3 is CSVDGNNYGYTF. The CDR3 DNA sequence: TGCAGCGTTGATGGCAATAACTATGGCTACACCTTC.

The chain combines TRBV14 with TRBJ1-3, with no clear D. CDR1 is SGHDN, CDR2 FVKESK, per germline. The CDR3 is 12 residues long. Between the trimmed V and J ends, which lost 4 bases and 9 bases, there was a span of 10 bases. Here the CDR3 DNA reads TGTGCCAGCAGCCGGGCAAGAACCACCATATATTTT. Its translation: CASSRARTTIYF.

The chain carries TRBV19 and TRBJ2-3; weak D call: TRBD1 (6 bases). V was trimmed by 5 bases and J by 2 bases, leaving 20 bases between them. This CDR3 has 17 amino acids. CDR1 LNHDA and CDR2 SQIVND come from the germline V gene (reference sequence). CDR3 in DNA: TGTGCCAGTAGTCGCATACTAAACAGGGAGAACACAGATACGCAGTATTTT. Protein: CASSRILNRENTDTQYF.

V usage is TRBV18 and J usage is TRBJ2-7, with D perhaps matching TRBD2 (6 bases). Germline CDR1 and CDR2: KGHSH and LQKENI. Trimming stripped 5 bases from V and 3 bases from J, with 11 bases between. This CDR3 is built from 13 residues. For the CDR3, the DNA is TGTGCCAGCTCAGCGGACTACGTCTACGAGCAGTACTTC. Protein product: CASSADYVYEQYF.

J is TRBJ2-1 and V is TRBV1; TRBD2 was called by the table and not checked on the DNA. TRBV1 is flagged as a pseudogene. The CDR3 extends over 19 amino acids. The DNA for the CDR3 is TGCACCAGCAGCCAAGGGTACGGGGATGGCGGGGGGGCTAAGAATGAGCAGTTCTTC. This sequence encodes CTSSQGYGDGGGAKNEQFF.

V and J are TRBV18 and TRBJ1-4; D call uncertain. Trimming removed 3 bases at V and 5 bases at J, with 10 bases between. The CDR3 loop spans 14 amino acids. Germline lookup yields CDR1 KGHSH and CDR2 LQKENI. The CDR3 DNA reads TGTGCCAGCTCACCTTCGTGGCCAAATGAAAAACTGTTTTTT. Its translation is CASSPSWPNEKLFF.

V is TRBV5-5 and J is TRBJ2-1, with 7 bases lining up with TRBD2. Germline V gene lookup returns CDR1 SGHKS and CDR2 YYEKEE (reference sequence). The V gene end was trimmed by 0 bases and the J gene end by 3 bases; junction bases not matched to a gene: 6. This CDR3 comprises 16 residues. CDR3 protein: CASSLEGAGSYNEQFF. The CDR3 coding sequence is TGTGCCAGCAGCTTGGAAGGAGCGGGGAGCTACAATGAGCAGTTCTTC.